These T cell receptor beta chains were read from a single sample in a study of T cells in Graves' hyperthyroidism and ophthalmopathy. TCRdb re-derived calls from the multiplex PCR reads in MiXCR, one entry per CDR3 protein. The table shows under 800,000 distinct CDR3 sequences, with about 15% occurring only once. The sequenced sample was blood. The origin of the receptors is a woman aged 18-29 years with Graves' hyperthyroidism. CDR3s include the opening cysteine and the closing phenylalanine or tryptophan. The D gene is left open where the match is weak. Size is omitted from some rows. Given values are once, few, many or a class for expanded clones.

NA,TRBV5-4,NA,TRBJ2-5,TGTGCCAGCAGCTTTGGGGCAGGGGGAGGGGAGACCCAGTACTTC,CASSFGAGGGETQYF
many,TRBV9,NA,TRBJ1-1,TGTGCCAGCAGCGTGGGCAGGCGGAACACTGAAGCTTTCTTT,CASSVGRRNTEAFF
many,TRBV18,TRBD2,TRBJ2-1,TGTGCCAGCTCACTTAGGCTAGCGGGAGGGCCATCCTACAATGAGCAGTTCTTC,CASSLRLAGGPSYNEQFF
few,TRBV7-2,NA,TRBJ2-2,TGTGCCAGCAGCTTATTCCCGACCGGGGAGCTGTTTTTT,CASSLFPTGELFF
many,TRBV4-3,TRBD1,TRBJ2-4,TGCGCCAGCAGCCACAACGGACAGGGGCTTGACATTCAGTACTTC,CASSHNGQGLDIQYF
many,TRBV14,TRBD2,TRBJ2-3,TGTGCCAGCAGCTCGCTAGGCGGGAGCCGCACAGATACGCAGTATTTT,CASSSLGGSRTDTQYF
many,TRBV3-1,NA,TRBJ2-3,TGTGCCAGCAGCCAAGGTTCCGCACGGGGCGGGGCCACAGATACGCAGTATTTT,CASSQGSARGGATDTQYF
NA,TRBV7-6,TRBD2,TRBJ2-3,TGTGCCAGCAGCTTACCCTACAGCGGGAGGGCCACAGATACGCAGTATTTT,CASSLPYSGRATDTQYF
few,TRBV15,TRBD2,TRBJ2-5,TGTGCCACCAGCAGTCCCAAAGTAGCGGGACTGACCCAAGAGACCCAGTACTTC,CATSSPKVAGLTQETQYF
many,TRBV7-9,NA,TRBJ2-1,TGTGCCAGCAGCTCCCCCAGGGAAAGGTTCTTAGATGAGCAGTTCTTC,CASSSPRERFLDEQFF
NA,TRBV4-1,TRBD1,TRBJ1-4,TGCGCCAGCAGCCAGGACAGGGGTTCGGGTAGTGAAAAACTGTTTTTT,CASSQDRGSGSEKLFF
NA,TRBV20-1,NA,TRBJ1-5,TGCAGTGCTATAAGTCGATATAGCAATCAGCCCCAGCATTTT,CSAISRYSNQPQHF
many,TRBV18,NA,TRBJ2-5,TGTGCCAGCTCACCATCAGGGGCAAGTGAGACCCAGTACTTC,CASSPSGASETQYF
many,TRBV6-1,NA,TRBJ1-1,TGTGCCAGCAGTGAAGGCAGGGTTTACCTGAACACTGAAGCTTTCTTT,CASSEGRVYLNTEAFF
few,TRBV7-3,NA,TRBJ2-5,TGTGCCAGCAGCTTTTTAAGGCCCGTGGCTTCCAAAGAGACCCAGTACTTC,CASSFLRPVASKETQYF
NA,TRBV10-1,NA,TRBJ2-2,TGCGCCGGGACGCTCCTCCCCGTAGGCCCGTCGCGGACCGGGGAGCTGTTTTTT,CAGTLLPVGPSRTGELFF
few,TRBV28,NA,TRBJ1-2,TGTGCCAGCAGTTTTTCCAGGGCCTGGGGATTCTATGGCTACACCTTC,CASSFSRAWGFYGYTF
many,TRBV6-1,NA,TRBJ1-2,TGTGCCAGCAGTGACGGCACCGCGGGCTATGGCTACACCTTC,CASSDGTAGYGYTF
many,TRBV6-1,TRBD2,TRBJ2-1,TGTGCCAGCAGGGGAGCGGGAGGTTTCTACAATGAGCAGTTCTTC,CASRGAGGFYNEQFF
NA,TRBV7-2,TRBD2,TRBJ2-2,TGTGCCAGCAGCCCACCTAAGACTAGCGGGGGGACCGGGGAGCTGTTTTTT,CASSPPKTSGGTGELFF
few,TRBV29-1,TRBD2,TRBJ2-3,TGCAGCGTTGAAGGGCTACTAGCGGGAGAGATAGATACGCAGTATTTT,CSVEGLLAGEIDTQYF
NA,TRBV15,NA,TRBJ1-6,TGTGCCACCAGCAGAGGCCTGAGGAGCAATAATTCACCCCTCCACTTT,CATSRGLRSNNSPLHF
few,TRBV7-9,NA,TRBJ2-1,TGTGCCAGCAGCTTAGCTTCGGGGTTCTACAATGAGCAGTTCTTC,CASSLASGFYNEQFF
many,TRBV30,NA,TRBJ2-7,TGTGCCTGGATGACGCGGTACGAGCAGTACTTC,CAWMTRYEQYF
few,TRBV6-1,TRBD1,TRBJ2-4,TGTGCCAGCAGCGAAAGGCGACAGGGGGCGGGCGGGGCCAAAAACATTCAGTACTTC,CASSERRQGAGGAKNIQYF
NA,TRBV12-3/TRBV12-4,TRBD1,TRBJ2-2,TGTGCCAGCAGTTTCCTTAACAGGGGGAAATGGACCGGGGAGCTGTTTTTT,CASSFLNRGKWTGELFF
NA,TRBV30,TRBD1,TRBJ2-5,TGTGCCTGGAGGGACAGGGGAAAGACCCAGTACTTC,CAWRDRGKTQYF
many,TRBV6-4,TRBD2,TRBJ2-7,TGTGCCAGCAGAAAAGGTCCTAGCGGCCGTTACGAGCAGTACTTC,CASRKGPSGRYEQYF
many,TRBV10-3,NA,TRBJ2-1,TGTGCCATCAGGAGAAGGGAGAATGAGCAGTTCTTC,CAIRRRENEQFF
many,TRBV6-1,TRBD1,TRBJ1-5,TGTGCCAGCAGTTCACTCAGGGACAGGGGATATAGCAATCAGCCCCAGCATTTT,CASSSLRDRGYSNQPQHF
many,TRBV4-1,NA,TRBJ1-5,TGCGCCAGCAGCCAAACGGTTAGCAATCAGCCCCAGCATTTT,CASSQTVSNQPQHF
many,TRBV6-1,TRBD1,TRBJ1-1,TGTGCCAGCAGTCCCTATCGACAGGGACCTTCGGCGAACACTGAAGCTTTCTTT,CASSPYRQGPSANTEAFF
many,TRBV6-1,NA,TRBJ2-2,TGTGCCAGCCCAGGGGGGCAGGGTGAGAGGGAGCTGTTTTTT,CASPGGQGERELFF
many,TRBV30,NA,TRBJ1-1,TGTGCCTGGAGTGTGGGACATACCACTGAAGCTTTCTTT,CAWSVGHTTEAFF
many,TRBV7-2,NA,TRBJ2-1,TGTGCCAGCAGCTACAGGGAATCCTACAATGAGCAGTTCTTC,CASSYRESYNEQFF
many,TRBV30,NA,TRBJ1-5,TGTACCTGTGAAGGGGGAAACAGCAATCAGCCCCAGCATTTT,CTCEGGNSNQPQHF
many,TRBV20-1,TRBD1,TRBJ2-3,TGCAGTGCTTTCCATCTTTCAGGGGGCCTCGCAGATACGCAGTATTTT,CSAFHLSGGLADTQYF
NA,TRBV6-2/TRBV6-3,TRBD2,TRBJ2-2,TGTGCCAGCAGAGACAGAGCGGGAGTTATGGCCGGGGAGCTGTTTTTT,CASRDRAGVMAGELFF
many,TRBV15,NA,TRBJ2-7,TGTGCCACCAGCAGTAGGGACAACTCCTACGAGCAGTACTTC,CATSSRDNSYEQYF
few,TRBV7-2,TRBD1,TRBJ1-2,TGTGCCAGCAGCTTAGCCGGGACAGTCGGTGGCTACACCTTC,CASSLAGTVGGYTF
many,TRBV20-1,NA,TRBJ2-7,TGCAGTGCTAGAAAGGTCAGGGAGTACTACGAGCAGTACTTC,CSARKVREYYEQYF
NA,TRBV6-5,NA,TRBJ1-5,TGTGCCAGCAGTTACGGGGAAACTCTAGAGAATCAGCCCCAGCATTTT,CASSYGETLENQPQHF
many,TRBV28,NA,TRBJ1-1,TGTGCCAGCAGAAGACACATACCGAACACTGAAGCTTTCTTT,CASRRHIPNTEAFF
many,TRBV2,TRBD2,TRBJ2-1,TGTGCCAGCAGTGGAGGACTAGCTCGCTACAATGAGCAGTTCTTC,CASSGGLARYNEQFF
NA,TRBV20-1,NA,TRBJ1-2,TGCAGTGCTAGAGATCAGTGGGGACTCGACTATGGCTACACCTTC,CSARDQWGLDYGYTF